Below are 30 T cell receptor beta chains sequenced from a single sample in a study of early T cells in non-severe SARS-CoV-2 infection. MiXCR, applied by TCRdb to the 5' RACE reads, yields one record per CDR3 protein. The sample gives around 26,000 distinct CDR3 sequences, roughly 5% of which show up once; 6.6% is in the top ten. Source material: whole blood. These receptors were obtained from an adult who was a healthcare worker with PCR-confirmed SARS-CoV-2 infection or an uninfected control (not recorded which).

This clonotype was recorded many times. This chain joins TRBV5-8 and TRBJ1-5; TRBD1 might be the D (6 bases). The CDR3 covers 13 residues. Deletions cut 0 bases from V and 7 bases from J, with 8 bases between. The germline V gene encodes CDR1 SGHTS and CDR2 YDEGEE. Here the CDR3 reads CASSLDRAQPQHF. As DNA, the CDR3 is TGTGCCAGCAGCTTGGACAGGGCCCAGCCCCAGCATTTT.

This clonotype was found many times. V is TRBV5-1 and J is TRBJ2-1, with TRBD2 identical over 9 bases. The junction had 10 bases not matched to a gene; V was cut back by 2 bases and J by 7 bases. The germline V gene encodes CDR1 SGHRS and CDR2 YFSETQ. The CDR3 runs 16 residues. The CDR3 nucleotides are TGCGCCAGCAGCTTACCCCCAGCGGGAGGTGGGAATGAGCAGTTCTTC. Amino acids: CASSLPPAGGGNEQFF.

This clonotype appeared many times. One end of the junction fails to match germline, which may point to a read error. This rearrangement joins TRBV7-9 to TRBJ1-3, with D perhaps matching TRBD1 (5 bases). The CDR3 length is 17 residues. Germline CDR1 reads SEHNR; CDR2 reads FQNEAQ (reference sequence). CDR3 nucleotide sequence: TGTGCCAGCAGCTTAGGAGTCGGGGGACCCTCTGAAAACACCATATATTTT. Residues: CASSLGVGGPSENTIYF.

This clonotype was found many times. This chain uses TRBV7-3 with TRBJ2-2; 11 bases map to TRBD2. The junction had 6 bases not matched to a gene; V was cut back by 5 bases and J by 1 base. The CDR3 sequence is 17 residues long. Germline-derived CDR1 and CDR2 are SGHTA and FQGTGA. For the CDR3, the DNA is TGTGCCAGCAGCAAAAAGACTAGCGGGGAGAACACCGGGGAGCTGTTTTTT. Protein sequence: CASSKKTSGENTGELFF.

A few counts support this clonotype. The chain employs TRBV30 and TRBJ1-1; no clear D gene. Germline V gene lookup returns CDR1 GTSNPN and CDR2 SVGIG (reference sequence). This CDR3 region has 12 residues. Trimming cost V 3 bases and J 0 bases, with 5 bases left between them. CDR3: CAWSGMNTEAFF. The CDR3 DNA reads TGTGCCTGGAGCGGGATGAACACTGAAGCTTTCTTT.

This clonotype was seen ten or more times. The rearrangement uses TRBV12-3 or TRBV12-4 and TRBJ1-4, with D perhaps matching TRBD1 (5 bases). The CDR3 covers 21 residues. Deletions cut 6 bases from V and 3 bases from J, with 32 bases between. The CDR3 here is CASSSMLTGGAERRSNEKLFF. The CDR3 coding sequence is TGTGCCAGCAGCTCTATGCTGACGGGAGGGGCTGAGAGACGTTCTAATGAAAAACTGTTTTTT.

This clonotype has a count of ten or more. The chain joins TRBV5-1 to TRBJ2-7; the match to TRBD2 covers 7 bases. The germline V gene has CDR1 SGHRS and CDR2 YFSETQ. The CDR3 is made up of 12 amino acids. V shed 4 bases and J 5 bases; nucleotides not matched to a gene: 3. This CDR3 reads CASSPGGNEQYF. CDR3 bases: TGCGCCAGCAGCCCGGGGGGAAACGAGCAGTACTTC.

This clonotype was recorded many times. The gene calls are TRBV20-1 and TRBJ2-7; possible D gene TRBD1, 5 bases. From germline, CDR1 is DFQATT and CDR2 SNEGSKA (reference sequence). There are 14 residues in the CDR3. The ends were cut back, 3 bases at V and 0 bases at J, with 12 bases in the middle. CDR3 sequence: CSASSETVSYEQYF. CDR3 in DNA: TGCAGTGCTAGTTCCGAGACAGTCTCCTACGAGCAGTACTTC.

DNA of the CDR3: TGTGCCAGCAGCTTAGGAGATTTCACCCTCCACTTT. This sequence encodes CASSLGDFTLHF. The chain is built from TRBV5-5 and TRBJ1-6; D is undetermined. The CDR3 has 12 residues. V was shortened by 2 bases and J by 14 bases, with 11 bases between the two germline ends. Germline CDR1 SGHKS, CDR2 YYEKEE (reference sequence).

This clonotype has a count of ten or more. This sequence joins TRBV11-2 and TRBJ2-7; D perhaps matches TRBD2 (5 bases). The CDR3 is 14 residues long. The germline V and J ends were trimmed by 1 base and 2 bases, with 9 bases remaining between them. Germline values: CDR1 SGHAT, CDR2 FQNNGV. This CDR3 is CASSLGKGAYEQYF. DNA for the CDR3: TGTGCCAGCAGCTTAGGAAAGGGAGCCTACGAGCAGTACTTC. Full variable domain (rest looked up from reference TRBV11-2 and TRBJ2-7): EAGVAQSPRYKIIEKRQSVAFWCNPISGHATLYWYQQILGQGPKLLIQFQNNGVVDDSQLPKDRFSAERLKGVDSTLKIQPAKLEDSAVYLCASSLGKGAYEQYFGPGTRLTVT.

This clonotype was recorded many times. This chain connects TRBV6-2 or TRBV6-3 to TRBJ1-1; D gene uncertain. This CDR3 is built from 14 residues. The germline V gene has CDR1 MNHEY and CDR2 SVGEGT. V lost 3 bases, J lost 10 bases, and 18 bases lay in between. CDR3 region: CASSYTINNPGAFF. The DNA of the CDR3 is TGTGCCAGCAGTTATACCATTAATAACCCCGGAGCTTTCTTT.

A few counts support this clonotype. The chain joins TRBV20-1 to TRBJ2-5, with 10 bases matching TRBD2. Per germline, CDR1 DFQATT and CDR2 SNEGSKA (reference sequence). This CDR3 region has 15 residues. V lost 3 bases, J lost 4 bases, and 8 bases stayed unmatched. The CDR3 spells CSARVAGGRAETQYF. The CDR3 DNA sequence: TGCAGTGCTAGGGTAGCGGGAGGTAGGGCAGAGACCCAGTACTTC.

This clonotype was recorded many times. The chain carries TRBV9 and TRBJ2-1; 14 bases are a match to TRBD2. The CDR3 runs 15 residues. CDR1 SGDLS and CDR2 YYNGEE come from the germline V gene. V was clipped by 8 bases and J by 5 bases; unmatched bases: 6. The CDR3 spells CASARLAGGHNEQFF. The CDR3 DNA is TGTGCCAGTGCCAGACTAGCGGGGGGGCACAATGAGCAGTTCTTC.

This clonotype was observed many times. The V call is TRBV3-1, the J call TRBJ1-2, with D uncertain. The CDR3 has 14 amino acids. Germline V gene lookup returns CDR1 LGHDT and CDR2 YNNKEL (reference sequence). Trimming shortened V by 3 bases and J by 2 bases, and 10 bases separated the two germline ends. CDR3 sequence: CASSQSNTNYGYTF. DNA for the CDR3: TGTGCCAGCAGCCAGAGCAACACCAACTATGGCTACACCTTC.

The rearrangement joins TRBV5-6 to TRBJ1-5; D is ambiguous. Trimming shortened V by 2 bases and J by 1 base, and 10 bases separated the two germline ends. Germline-derived CDR1 and CDR2 are SGHDT and YYEEEE. This CDR3 region has 15 residues. CDR3 sequence reads: CASSFGRPSNQPQHF. In DNA, the CDR3 is TGTGCCAGCAGCTTCGGGCGGCCGAGCAATCAGCCCCAGCATTTT. Variable domain in full (rest from reference TRBV5-6 and TRBJ1-5): DAGVTQSPTHLIKTRGQQVTLRCSPKSGHDTVSWYQQALGQGPQFIFQYYEEEERQRGNFPDRFSGHQFPNYSSELNVNALLLGDSALYLCASSFGRPSNQPQHFGDGTRLSIL.

The table lists this clonotype with many counts. The V call is TRBV7-9, the J call TRBJ2-1, with D perhaps assigned TRBD1 or TRBD2 (5 bases each). The V gene lost 1 base and the J gene lost 8 bases, with 9 bases spanning the gap. CDR1 is SEHNR and CDR2 is FQNEAQ in the germline V gene (reference sequence). CDR3 size: 13 residues. CDR3 sequence reads: CASSLDWGYEQFF. The CDR3 DNA reads as TGTGCCAGCAGCTTAGATTGGGGGTATGAGCAGTTCTTC.

This clonotype appeared a few times. V and J are TRBV11-2 and TRBJ2-2; tentatively, D is TRBD1 (5 bases). Per the germline V gene, CDR1 is SGHAT and CDR2 is FQNNGV. The V and J ends lost 0 bases and 6 bases respectively, with 14 bases between them. The CDR3 has 16 amino acids. The CDR3 nucleotides read TGTGCCAGCAGCTTAGATGGCAGGGAATACGCCGGGGAGCTGTTTTTT. Its translation is CASSLDGREYAGELFF.

This clonotype was seen ten or more times. CDR3 nucleotide sequence: TGCAGCGCCCCCGGGACAGGGAAAACCTATAGCAATCAGCCCCAGCATTTT. Amino acids: CSAPGTGKTYSNQPQHF. V usage is TRBV20-1 and J usage is TRBJ1-5; 9 positions agree with TRBD1. The length of the CDR3 is 17 residues. Germline-derived CDR1 and CDR2 are DFQATT and SNEGSKA (reference sequence).

As regards this clonotype: A much larger clone sits a single nucleotide away, making a read error possible. V gene TRBV7-3 combines with J gene TRBJ2-2, with D unclear. Germline-derived CDR1 and CDR2 are SGHTA and FQGTGA. The CDR3 covers 13 residues. V was pared by 2 bases and J by 3 bases, with 4 bases between. The CDR3 sequence is CASSLQHTGELFF. The DNA for the CDR3 is TGTGCCAGCAGCTTACAGCACACCGGGGAGCTGTTTTTT. Supplemented by reference TRBV7-3 and TRBJ2-2, the full variable domain reads GAGVSQTPSNKVTEKGKYVELRCDPISGHTALYWYRQSLGQGPEFLIYFQGTGAADDSGLPNDRFFAVRPEGSVSTLKIQRTERGDSAVYLCASSLQHTGELFFGEGSRLTVL.

This clonotype was picked up a small number of times. The DNA of the CDR3 is TGTGCCAGCAGCCTTAGCGCGGGGGTTTACAATGAGCAGTTCTTC. Translating gives CASSLSAGVYNEQFF. This chain uses TRBV7-3 with TRBJ2-1; 7 nucleotides line up with TRBD2. CDR3 size: 15 residues. Germline V gene sequence: CDR1 SGHTA, CDR2 FQGTGA. Trimming at V came to 5 bases and at J to 4 bases, leaving 8 bases not matched to a gene.

This clonotype showed up many times. This chain joins TRBV20-1 and TRBJ1-5; D gene unclear. CDR1 and CDR2 (germline): DFQATT, SNEGSKA (reference sequence). The CDR3 sequence is 12 residues long. V was shortened by 0 bases and J by 4 bases, with 4 bases between the two germline ends. The CDR3 is CSARDSNQPQHF. Here the CDR3 DNA reads TGCAGTGCTAGAGACAGTAATCAGCCCCAGCATTTT.

This clonotype was counted only a few times. This rearrangement joins TRBV3-1 to TRBJ2-5; D may correspond to TRBD1 or TRBD2 (5 bases each). The CDR3 has 14 amino acids. Germline V gene lookup returns CDR1 LGHDT and CDR2 YNNKEL (reference sequence). V lost 4 bases, J lost 2 bases, and 11 bases lay in between. Here the CDR3 DNA reads TGTGCCAGCAGCCTAGGGGACCAGCAAGAGACCCAGTACTTC. Protein sequence: CASSLGDQQETQYF.

The table lists this clonotype with many counts. J is TRBJ1-5 and V is TRBV30; the match to TRBD1 covers 10 bases. Germline V gives CDR1 GTSNPN, CDR2 SVGIG (reference sequence). The ends lost 5 bases at V and 4 bases at J; junction bases unmatched: 2. The CDR3 spans 13 residues. The CDR3 is CAWDRGRNQPQHF. The CDR3 DNA is TGTGCCTGGGACAGGGGGCGTAATCAGCCCCAGCATTTT.

This clonotype was detected ten times or more. This sequence joins TRBV7-9 and TRBJ1-2, with no clear D. The CDR3 is 13 residues long. Trimming took off 3 bases at V and 0 bases at J, with 5 bases between the two ends. Germline-derived CDR1 and CDR2 are SEHNR and FQNEAQ (reference sequence). This CDR3 is CASSFTANYGYTF. As DNA, the CDR3 is TGTGCCAGCAGCTTCACAGCTAACTATGGCTACACCTTC.

This clonotype was recorded many times. The chain joins TRBV18 to TRBJ2-1; 12 nucleotides line up with TRBD2. CDR3 length: 16 residues. CDR1 and CDR2 (germline): KGHSH, LQKENI. V lost 3 bases and J lost 9; bases outside the gene matches: 9. The CDR3 loop is CASSPPSSGRASEQFF. CDR3 nucleotides: TGTGCCAGCTCACCCCCTTCTAGCGGGAGGGCCAGTGAGCAGTTCTTC.

This clonotype was observed at least ten times. This chain uses TRBV11-2 with TRBJ1-1; 8 bases align to TRBD1. V trimming: 5 bases; J trimming: 5 bases; junction bases outside the gene matches: 10. CDR1 and CDR2 (germline): SGHAT, FQNNGV. This CDR3 has 15 residues. The CDR3 sequence is CASSPIQGARTEAFF. CDR3 DNA sequence: TGTGCCAGCAGCCCAATCCAGGGGGCAAGAACTGAAGCTTTCTTT.

This clonotype was counted ten times or more. The J gene is TRBJ1-2, the V gene TRBV27; TRBD1 might be the D (6 bases). The CDR3 runs to 17 residues. Germline CDR1 is MNHEY and CDR2 is SMNVEV (reference sequence). Trimming stripped 0 bases from V and 4 bases from J, with 18 bases between. CDR3 DNA sequence: TGTGCCAGCAGTTTATCGATACAGGGATATGGATCCTATGGCTACACCTTC. Translating it yields CASSLSIQGYGSYGYTF.

This clonotype was detected many times. This sequence joins TRBV7-8 and TRBJ2-3, with D hard to call. The V gene lost 0 bases and the J gene lost 2 bases, with 6 bases spanning the gap. The CDR3 contains 14 residues. CDR1 SGHVS and CDR2 FQNEAQ come from the germline V gene. CDR3: CASSLAGYTDTQYF. Here the CDR3 DNA reads TGTGCCAGCAGCTTAGCGGGGTACACAGATACGCAGTATTTT.

The sample holds many counts of this clonotype. This chain uses TRBV28 with TRBJ2-5; D remains ambiguous. The germline V and J ends were trimmed by 2 bases and 6 bases, with 10 bases remaining between them. CDR3 size: 13 residues. Germline CDR1 is MDHEN and CDR2 is SYDVKM. CDR3 bases: TGTGCCAGCAGTTTAATAGGGAAACAGACCCAGTACTTC. Translation gives CASSLIGKQTQYF. The full variable domain, its missing parts supplied by reference TRBV28 and TRBJ2-5, is DVKVTQSSRYLVKRTGEKVFLECVQDMDHENMFWYRQDPGLGLRLIYFSYDVKMKEKGDIPEGYSVSREKKERFSLILESASTNQTSMYLCASSLIGKQTQYFGPGTRLLVL.

This chain connects TRBV5-1 to TRBJ2-1, with D unresolved. The germline V gene encodes CDR1 SGHRS and CDR2 YFSETQ. The CDR3 runs to 12 residues. V lost 1 base and J 7 bases, leaving 6 bases between the germline ends. Written as DNA, the CDR3 is TGCGCCAGCAGCTTGTTTCAGAATGAGCAGTTCTTC. This codes for CASSLFQNEQFF.